This section outlines one TCR beta chain sequence together with its context. Sequencing used immunoSEQ multiplex PCR; TCRdb keeps in-frame clones, though not all of them. This table has approximately 60,000 clones, about nine tenths appearing once. This sample is part of a study of control samples from healthy donors and cancer patients. Sequenced sample: PBMCs. This TCR derives from a woman between 45 and 65 years old with colorectal cancer.

The CDR3 sequence is CASSDGNQPQHF. CDR3 bases: TGTGCCAGCAGCGATGGCAATCAGCCCCAGCATTTT. The V and J genes are TRBV9 and TRBJ1-5; D remains ambiguous. The CDR3 consists of 12 residues. V lost 3 bases, J lost 2 bases, and 3 bases lay in between. The V gene's germline CDR1 is SGDLS and CDR2 YYNGEE.